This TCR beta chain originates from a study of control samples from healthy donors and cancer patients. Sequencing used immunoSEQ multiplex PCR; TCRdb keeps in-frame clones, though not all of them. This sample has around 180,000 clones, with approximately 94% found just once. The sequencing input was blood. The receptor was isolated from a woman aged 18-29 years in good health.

The CDR3 protein is CASRSGANYGYTF. The CDR3 DNA sequence: TGTGCCAGCAGATCAGGGGCTAACTATGGCTACACCTTC. V is TRBV2 and J is TRBJ1-2; weak D call: TRBD1 (6 bases). V lost 6 bases to trimming and J lost 0 bases, with 8 bases between them. There are 13 residues in the CDR3. Germline V gene sequence: CDR1 SNHLY, CDR2 FYNNEI. Based on the CDR3 plus reference TRBV2 and TRBJ1-2, the full variable domain is EPEVTQTPSHQVTQMGQEVILRCVPISNHLYFYWYRQILGQKVEFLVSFYNNEISEKSEIFDDQFSVERPDGSNFTLKIRSTKLEDSAMYFCASRSGANYGYTFGSGTRLTVV.